Shown below are 20 T cell receptor beta chains from a single sample sequenced in a study of blood T cell repertoires in COVID-19. Some clones are missing from TCRdb's copy, which holds only in-frame ones; the method was immunoSEQ multiplex PCR. The table has over 150,000 clones, about 88% seen once. The sample consisted of peripheral blood. The origin of the receptors is a man in his forties or fifties with COVID-19, enrolled during active disease.

This rearrangement joins TRBV10-3 to TRBJ1-4; TRBD1 matches 9 bases. Germline lookup yields CDR1 ENHRY and CDR2 SYGVKD. There are 17 residues in the CDR3. With V trimmed by 6 bases and J by 2 bases, 10 bases remained unmatched. The CDR3 region is CAISAGTGKGTNEKLFF. CDR3 nucleotide sequence: TGTGCCATCAGCGCCGGGACAGGGAAGGGTACTAATGAAAAACTGTTTTTT.

V usage is TRBV5-4 and J usage is TRBJ2-5; no definite D call. Trimming stripped 3 bases from V and 0 bases from J, with 9 bases between. Germline CDR1 and CDR2: SGHNT and YYREEE (reference sequence). CDR3 length: 14 residues. The CDR3 sequence: CASSSRQNQETQYF. For the CDR3, the DNA is TGTGCCAGCAGCTCCAGGCAAAACCAAGAGACCCAGTACTTC. Full variable domain (rest looked up from reference TRBV5-4 and TRBJ2-5): ETGVTQSPTHLIKTRGQQVTLRCSSQSGHNTVSWYQQALGQGPQFIFQYYREEENGRGNFPPRFSGLQFPNYSSELNVNALELDDSALYLCASSSRQNQETQYFGPGTRLLVL.

On this clone itself: The sample has other DNA sequences that encode this CDR3 too. CDR3 bases: TGTGCCAGCAGCTTACGGGCAGATACGCAGTATTTT. Its protein is CASSLRADTQYF. The rearrangement links TRBV5-8 to TRBJ2-3; D remains unclear. V lost 2 bases to trimming and J lost 4 bases, with 5 bases between them. The germline gives CDR1 SGHTS, CDR2 YDEGEE. This CDR3 has 12 residues.

V usage is TRBV7-8 and J usage is TRBJ1-1, with no clear D. The CDR3 is made up of 14 amino acids. Germline lookup yields CDR1 SGHVS and CDR2 FQNEAQ. V was clipped by 6 bases and J by 2 bases, with 13 bases between them. The CDR3, as DNA: TGTGCCAGCAGAATCGGACGGGAAAACACTGAAGCTTTCTTT. Amino acid sequence: CASRIGRENTEAFF.

The chain employs TRBV19 and TRBJ2-5; 15 bases map to TRBD2. The CDR3 contains 15 residues. Trimming removed 8 bases from V and 2 bases from J; junction bases left unmatched: 3. Germline CDR1 reads LNHDA; CDR2 reads SQIVND (reference sequence). The CDR3 DNA reads as TGTGCCAGTTCCGGGACTAGCGGGAGGCAAGAGACCCAGTACTTC. It encodes CASSGTSGRQETQYF.

The chain carries TRBV19 and TRBJ1-5; 8 nucleotides line up with TRBD1. The CDR3 contains 13 residues. Germline loops: CDR1 LNHDA, CDR2 SQIVND (reference sequence). J lost 4 bases, V lost 10 bases, and 6 bases had no gene match. The CDR3, as DNA: TGTGCCACCAGGACAGGGCTGAATCAGCCCCAGCATTTT. Its translation is CATRTGLNQPQHF.

The sample holds a few counts of this clone. The chain is built from TRBV29-1 and TRBJ2-7, with a weak D call TRBD2 (5 bases). CDR3 length: 13 residues. V was clipped by 0 bases and J by 2 bases, with 8 bases between them. CDR1 and CDR2 (germline): SQVTM, ANQGSEA. The CDR3 sequence is CSVEERGTYEQYF. The CDR3 DNA sequence: TGCAGCGTTGAAGAACGGGGAACCTACGAGCAGTACTTC.

The genes are TRBV27 and TRBJ1-5; 8 bases are shared with TRBD1. The ends lost 2 bases at V and 5 bases at J; junction bases unmatched: 2. The CDR3 spans 14 residues. From germline, CDR1 is MNHEY and CDR2 SMNVEV (reference sequence). This CDR3 reads CASSLMTGDQPQHF. CDR3 bases: TGTGCCAGCAGTTTAATGACAGGGGATCAGCCCCAGCATTTT.

The chain carries TRBV3-1 (or the pseudogene TRBV3-2) and TRBJ2-7; the D gene is possibly TRBD2 (5 bases). CDR1 is LGHDT and CDR2 is YNNKEL in the germline V gene (reference sequence). The CDR3 spans 16 residues. Trimming pared 1 base from V and 5 bases from J, leaving 18 bases between. The CDR3 nucleotides read TGTGCCAGCAGCCAAGGTCGAGCGGATTTAAGGAACGAGCAGTACTTC. Its protein is CASSQGRADLRNEQYF.

The rearrangement links TRBV19 to TRBJ1-2; D is unresolved. Germline V gene data show CDR1 as LNHDA and CDR2 as SQIVND (reference sequence). The CDR3 consists of 15 residues. Trimming took off 0 bases at V and 5 bases at J, with 13 bases between the two ends. The chain's CDR3 is CASSIDLRVEYGYTF. In nucleotides, the CDR3 is TGTGCCAGTAGTATAGATCTCCGGGTTGAATATGGCTACACCTTC. Together with reference TRBV19 and TRBJ1-2, the CDR3 gives the full variable domain: DGGITQSPKYLFRKEGQNVTLSCEQNLNHDAMYWYRQDPGQGLRLIYYSQIVNDFQKGDIAEGYSVSREKKESFPLTVTSAQKNPTAFYLCASSIDLRVEYGYTFGSGTRLTVV.

This sequence joins TRBV18 and TRBJ2-2; the match to TRBD1 covers 9 bases. Losses at the gene ends were 6 bases for V and 6 bases for J; bases not matched to a gene: 8. The CDR3 runs to 15 residues. Germline CDR1 reads KGHSH; CDR2 reads LQKENI. This CDR3 reads CASSRLQGAAGELFF. The CDR3 coding sequence is TGTGCCAGCTCGAGGTTACAGGGGGCTGCCGGGGAGCTGTTTTTT. The full variable domain, with the rest looked up from reference TRBV18 and TRBJ2-2, is NAGVMQNPRHLVRRRGQEARLRCSPMKGHSHVYWYRQLPEEGLKFMVYLQKENIIDESGMPKERFSAEFPKEGPSILRIQQVVRGDSAAYFCASSRLQGAAGELFFGEGSRLTVL.

This clone was found a few times. One junction end does not reproduce the germline sequence, and a read error may be involved. The chain recombines TRBV7-3 with TRBJ2-3; TRBD2 aligns across 9 bases. The germline gives CDR1 SGHTA, CDR2 FQGTGA. The CDR3 covers 12 residues. The CDR3 nucleotides are TGTGCCAGCAGCTTAACGTTTCCAGCGGGGGGATTT. Its protein product is CASSLTFPAGGF.

The chain carries TRBV6-5 and TRBJ1-1; TRBD1 matches 8 bases. Germline V lookup: CDR1 MNHEY, CDR2 SVGAGI. This CDR3 spans 16 amino acids. V lost 2 bases to trimming and J lost 1 base; unmatched junction nucleotides: 6. This CDR3 is CASSYRPGTGNTEAFF. The DNA of the CDR3 is TGTGCCAGCAGTTACCGTCCCGGGACAGGGAACACTGAAGCTTTCTTT.

J is TRBJ2-2 and V is TRBV19; 7 bases line up with TRBD1. The germline CDR1 and CDR2 sequences are LNHDA and SQIVND (reference sequence). Trimming removed 6 bases from V and 0 bases from J; junction bases left unmatched: 4. The CDR3 spans 15 residues. The CDR3 protein is CASSTGTANTGELFF. CDR3 coding DNA: TGTGCCAGTAGCACCGGGACAGCGAACACCGGGGAGCTGTTTTTT.

V gene TRBV27 combines with J gene TRBJ2-1, with unresolved D. V dropped 5 bases and J dropped 0 bases, with 14 bases sitting between them. Germline V gene data show CDR1 as MNHEY and CDR2 as SMNVEV (reference sequence). The CDR3 runs to 16 residues. The CDR3 reads CASSTWANPSYNEQFF. CDR3 DNA sequence: TGTGCCAGCAGTACTTGGGCGAACCCCTCCTACAATGAGCAGTTCTTC.

The rearrangement links TRBV4-1 to TRBJ1-2, with D possibly being TRBD1 (5 bases). The CDR3 length is 14 residues. V was trimmed by 0 bases and J by 8 bases, leaving 13 bases between them. Germline CDR1 is MGHRA and CDR2 is YSYEKL. CDR3 nucleotides: TGCGCCAGCAGCCAAGATCCTCCAGGGTCAGGCTACACCTTC. Its translation: CASSQDPPGSGYTF.

This rearrangement joins TRBV9 to TRBJ1-5, with D possibly being TRBD1 (6 bases). The CDR3 is 15 residues long. Trimming pared 4 bases from V and 4 bases from J, leaving 15 bases between. Per the germline V gene, CDR1 is SGDLS and CDR2 is YYNGEE. The CDR3 coding sequence is TGTGCCAGCAGCCCCGACCCAGGGGTGAATCAGCCCCAGCATTTT. Encoded protein: CASSPDPGVNQPQHF.

The V and J genes are TRBV5-3 and TRBJ1-2; D gene ambiguous. TRBV5-3 belongs to the ORF category, with a function that is uncertain. Trimming left V 4 bases short and J 8 bases short, with 18 bases between. This CDR3 comprises 14 residues. CDR3 amino acids: CARSHYSFVYGYTF. CDR3 coding DNA: TGTGCCAGAAGCCACTATTCGTTCGTGTACGGCTACACCTTC.

The rearrangement uses TRBV4-3 and TRBJ2-5, with TRBD2 matching 8 bases. V gave up 1 base and J gave up 5 bases; unmatched junction bases: 9. The CDR3 is 16 residues long. The germline CDR1 and CDR2 sequences are LGHNA and YSLEER. The CDR3 DNA sequence: TGCGCCAGCAGCCAAGCGGGAGGGGGGGGCTTTGAGACCCAGTACTTC. Amino acids: CASSQAGGGGFETQYF.

The table lists this clone with a few counts. The J gene is TRBJ1-1, the V gene TRBV12-3 or TRBV12-4; D remains unclear. This CDR3 is 12 amino acids long. Trimming left V 3 bases short and J 1 base short, with 3 bases between. The CDR3 DNA follows: TGTGCCAGCAGTTTTAAGAACACTGAAGCTTTCTTT. Amino acid sequence: CASSFKNTEAFF.